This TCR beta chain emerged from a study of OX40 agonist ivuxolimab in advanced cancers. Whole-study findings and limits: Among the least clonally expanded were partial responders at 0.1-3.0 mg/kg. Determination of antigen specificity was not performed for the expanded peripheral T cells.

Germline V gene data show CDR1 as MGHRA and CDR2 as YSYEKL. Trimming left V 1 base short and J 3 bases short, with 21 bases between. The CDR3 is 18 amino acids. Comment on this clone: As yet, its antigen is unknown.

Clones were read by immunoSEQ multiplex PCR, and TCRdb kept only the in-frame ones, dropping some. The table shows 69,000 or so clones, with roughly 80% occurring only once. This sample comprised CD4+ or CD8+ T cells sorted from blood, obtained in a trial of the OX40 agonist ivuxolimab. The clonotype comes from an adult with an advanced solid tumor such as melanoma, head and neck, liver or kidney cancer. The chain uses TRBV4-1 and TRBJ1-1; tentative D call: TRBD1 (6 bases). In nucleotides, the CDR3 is TGCGCCAGCAGCCAAGGTATGGCAGGGGATTCTTCGGACACTGAAGCTTTCTTT. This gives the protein CASSQGMAGDSSDTEAFF.